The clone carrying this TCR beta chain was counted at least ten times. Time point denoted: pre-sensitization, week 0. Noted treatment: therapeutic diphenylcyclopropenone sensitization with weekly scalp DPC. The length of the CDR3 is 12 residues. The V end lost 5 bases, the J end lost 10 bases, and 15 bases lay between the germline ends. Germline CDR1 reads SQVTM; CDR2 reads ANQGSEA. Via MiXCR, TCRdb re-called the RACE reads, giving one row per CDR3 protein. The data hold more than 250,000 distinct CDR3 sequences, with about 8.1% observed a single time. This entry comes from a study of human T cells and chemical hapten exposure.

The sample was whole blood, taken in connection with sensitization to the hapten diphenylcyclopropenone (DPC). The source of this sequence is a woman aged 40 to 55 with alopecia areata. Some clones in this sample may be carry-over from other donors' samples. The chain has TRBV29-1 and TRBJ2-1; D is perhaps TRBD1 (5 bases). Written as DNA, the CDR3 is TGCAGCGTTCAGAAGGGGTCGAAGGAGCAGTTCTTC. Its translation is CSVQKGSKEQFF.